Reported below is one T cell receptor (beta chain). The sample is drawn from a study of CD8 T cells in Susac syndrome. Germline assignment: CDR1 MNHEY and CDR2 SVGEGT. The V and J ends lost 2 bases and 3 bases respectively, with 10 bases between them. The CDR3 spans 15 residues. Random-hexamer reverse transcription was applied to roughly 0.45 to 1 ug RNA. Multiplex immunoSEQ PCR targeted 54 Vbeta and 13 Jbeta TCR beta segments. Each CDR3 protein is one row after TCRdb ran MiXCR on the immunoSEQ multiplex PCR reads. The table includes tens of thousands of distinct CDR3 sequences, 90% to 95% detected once. Isolation of CD8+ and CD4+ T cells was performed negatively, whereas enrichment of TEMRA cells was done by FACS.

The origin of this receptor is a human donor with multiple sclerosis. The V and J genes are TRBV6-2 or TRBV6-3 and TRBJ2-2; possible D gene TRBD2, 5 bases. Sequencing was carried out using CD8+ T cells from PBMCs. The CDR3 loop reads CASSYGESYTGELFF. Written as DNA, the CDR3 is TGTGCCAGCAGTTACGGGGAGAGCTACACCGGGGAGCTGTTTTTT.